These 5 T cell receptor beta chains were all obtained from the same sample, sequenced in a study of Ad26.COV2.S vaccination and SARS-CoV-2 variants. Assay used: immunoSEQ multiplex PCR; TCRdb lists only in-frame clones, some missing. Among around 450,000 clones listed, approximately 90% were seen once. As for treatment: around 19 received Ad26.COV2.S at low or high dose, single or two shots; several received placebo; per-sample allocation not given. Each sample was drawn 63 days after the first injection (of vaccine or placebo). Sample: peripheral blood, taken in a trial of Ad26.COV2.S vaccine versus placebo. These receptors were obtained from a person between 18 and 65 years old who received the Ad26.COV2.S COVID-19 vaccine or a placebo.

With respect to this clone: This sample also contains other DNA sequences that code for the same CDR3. The CDR3 DNA follows: TGTGCCAGCAGCCTCGCTGGGAACACTGAAGCTTTCTTT. Translating gives CASSLAGNTEAFF. V usage is TRBV7-3 and J usage is TRBJ1-1, with no clear D. Germline CDR1 SGHTA, CDR2 FQGTGA. The CDR3 covers 13 residues. V was cut by 5 bases and J by 1 base, with 8 bases left in between.

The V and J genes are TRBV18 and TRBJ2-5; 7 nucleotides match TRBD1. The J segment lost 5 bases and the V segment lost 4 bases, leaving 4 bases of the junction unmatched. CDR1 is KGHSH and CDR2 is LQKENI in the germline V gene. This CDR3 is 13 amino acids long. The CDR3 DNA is TGTGCCAGCTCACTAGGGACAGCCGAGACCCAGTACTTC. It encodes CASSLGTAETQYF.

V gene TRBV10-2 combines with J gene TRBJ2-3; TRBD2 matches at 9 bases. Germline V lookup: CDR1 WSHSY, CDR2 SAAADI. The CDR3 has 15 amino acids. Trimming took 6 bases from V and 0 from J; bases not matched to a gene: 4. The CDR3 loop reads CASSIAGVSTDTQYF. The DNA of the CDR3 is TGCGCCAGCAGCATAGCGGGGGTTAGCACAGATACGCAGTATTTT.

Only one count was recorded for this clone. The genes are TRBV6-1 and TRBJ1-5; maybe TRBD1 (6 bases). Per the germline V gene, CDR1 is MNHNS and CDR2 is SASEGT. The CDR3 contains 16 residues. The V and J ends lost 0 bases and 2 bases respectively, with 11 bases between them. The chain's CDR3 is CASSEAVRGGNQPQHF. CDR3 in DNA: TGTGCCAGCAGTGAAGCGGTCAGGGGTGGCAATCAGCCCCAGCATTTT.

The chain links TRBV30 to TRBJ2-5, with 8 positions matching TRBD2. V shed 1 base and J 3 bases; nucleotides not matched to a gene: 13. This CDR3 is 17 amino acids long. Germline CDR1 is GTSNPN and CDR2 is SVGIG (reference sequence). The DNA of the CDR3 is TGTGCCTGGAGTGCCATGAGTCCAGCGGGGGTAAAAGAGACCCAGTACTTC. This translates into CAWSAMSPAGVKETQYF. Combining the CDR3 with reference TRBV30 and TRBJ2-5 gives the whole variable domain SQTIHQWPATLVQPVGSPLSLECTVEGTSNPNLYWYRQAAGRGLQLLFYSVGIGQISSEVPQNLSASRPQDRQFILSSKKLLLSDSGFYLCAWSAMSPAGVKETQYFGPGTRLLVL.